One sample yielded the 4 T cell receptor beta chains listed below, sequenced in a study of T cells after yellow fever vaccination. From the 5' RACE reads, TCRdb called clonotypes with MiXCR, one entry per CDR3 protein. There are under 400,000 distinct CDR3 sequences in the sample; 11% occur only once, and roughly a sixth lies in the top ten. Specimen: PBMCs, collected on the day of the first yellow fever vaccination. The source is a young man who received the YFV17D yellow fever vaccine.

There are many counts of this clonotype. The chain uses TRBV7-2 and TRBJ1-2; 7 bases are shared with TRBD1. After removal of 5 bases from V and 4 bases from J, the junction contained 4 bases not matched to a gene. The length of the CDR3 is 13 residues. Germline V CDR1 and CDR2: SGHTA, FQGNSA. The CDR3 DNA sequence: TGTGCCAGCAGCCAGGGGGAGGGCTATGGCTACACCTTC. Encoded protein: CASSQGEGYGYTF.

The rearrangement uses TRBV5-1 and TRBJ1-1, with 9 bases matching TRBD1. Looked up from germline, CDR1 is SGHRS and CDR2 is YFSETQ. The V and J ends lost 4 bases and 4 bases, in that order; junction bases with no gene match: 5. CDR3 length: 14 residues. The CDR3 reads CASSGGTGLTEAFF. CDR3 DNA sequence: TGCGCCAGCAGCGGAGGGACAGGGCTCACTGAAGCTTTCTTT.

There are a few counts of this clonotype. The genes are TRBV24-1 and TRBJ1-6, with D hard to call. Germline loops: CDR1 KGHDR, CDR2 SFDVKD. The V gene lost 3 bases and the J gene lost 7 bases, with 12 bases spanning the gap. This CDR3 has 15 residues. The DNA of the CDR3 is TGTGCCACCAGTGATCTGGATCCTGGGAATTCACCCCTCCACTTT. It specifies CATSDLDPGNSPLHF.

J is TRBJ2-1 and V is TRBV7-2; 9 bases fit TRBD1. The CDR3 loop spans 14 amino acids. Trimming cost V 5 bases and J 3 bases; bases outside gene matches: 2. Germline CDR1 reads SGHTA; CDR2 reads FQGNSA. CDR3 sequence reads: CASSKGQGYNEQFF. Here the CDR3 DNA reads TGTGCCAGCAGCAAGGGACAGGGCTACAATGAGCAGTTCTTC.